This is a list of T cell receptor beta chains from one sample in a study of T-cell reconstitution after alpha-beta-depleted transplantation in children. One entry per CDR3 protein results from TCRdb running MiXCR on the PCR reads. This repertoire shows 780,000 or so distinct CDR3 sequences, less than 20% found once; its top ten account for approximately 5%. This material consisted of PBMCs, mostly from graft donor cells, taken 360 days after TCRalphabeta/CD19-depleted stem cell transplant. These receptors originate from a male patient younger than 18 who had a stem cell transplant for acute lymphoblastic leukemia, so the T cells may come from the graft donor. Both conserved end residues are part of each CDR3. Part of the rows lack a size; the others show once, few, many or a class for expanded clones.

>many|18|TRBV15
CATSSSFPGLARSYEQYF
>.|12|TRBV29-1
CSVETLRYEQYF
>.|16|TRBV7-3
CASSASSGRVSGEQYF
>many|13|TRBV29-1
CSVGGRAKNIQYF
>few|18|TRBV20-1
CSARDGLAGGPVAYEQYF
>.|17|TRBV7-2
CASRHKGLAGGAETQYF
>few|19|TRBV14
CASSQDWGKTWVSYNEQFF
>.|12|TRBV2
CASHRRYYEQYF
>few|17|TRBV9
CASSVGWGLATKNIQYF
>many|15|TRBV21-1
CASSKVPSTGAKLFF